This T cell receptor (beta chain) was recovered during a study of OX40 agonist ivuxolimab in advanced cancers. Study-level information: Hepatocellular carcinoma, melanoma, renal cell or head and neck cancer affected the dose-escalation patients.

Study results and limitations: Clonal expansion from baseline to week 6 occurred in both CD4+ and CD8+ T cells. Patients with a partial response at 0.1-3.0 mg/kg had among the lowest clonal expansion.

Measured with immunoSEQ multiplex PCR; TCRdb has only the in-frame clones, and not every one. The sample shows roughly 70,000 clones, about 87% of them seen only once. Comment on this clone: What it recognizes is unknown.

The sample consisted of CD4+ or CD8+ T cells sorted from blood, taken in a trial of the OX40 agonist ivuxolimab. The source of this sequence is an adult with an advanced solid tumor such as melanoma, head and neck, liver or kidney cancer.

The CDR3 nucleotides read TGTGCCAGTAAGCCGGGACAGCTTAGCAATCAGCCCCAGCATTTT. Translated, it gives CASKPGQLSNQPQHF. The chain couples TRBV19 to TRBJ1-5, with 7 bases aligning to TRBD1. Germline-derived CDR1 and CDR2 are LNHDA and SQIVND (reference sequence). The CDR3 is 15 residues long. With V trimmed by 7 bases and J by 0 bases, 6 bases remained unmatched.